One and the same sample provided the 29 T cell receptor beta chains below, sequenced in a study of T-cell memory formation after mild COVID-19. Via MiXCR, TCRdb re-called the 5' RACE reads, giving one row per CDR3 protein. The repertoire has some 100,000 distinct CDR3 sequences, around 10% of them found once; the top ten carry roughly two fifths. The sample comprised PBMCs or a T cell subset sorted from them (not recorded which). These receptor sequences come from a man between 18 and 29 years old who had mild COVID-19 (a few samples of this study predate the infection). Cell type and time point are not known.

This clonotype has just a few counts. As DNA, the CDR3 is TGCGCCAGCAGTGAGGGGGGGCCTGGGGAGACCCAGTACTTC. It encodes CASSEGGPGETQYF. This rearrangement joins TRBV10-2 to TRBJ2-5; D may match TRBD1 or TRBD2 (6 bases each). Trimming removed 2 bases at V and 5 bases at J, with 12 bases between. The CDR3 spans 14 residues. Germline V gene data show CDR1 as WSHSY and CDR2 as SAAADI.

V gene TRBV5-1 combines with J gene TRBJ1-1; D is unresolved. CDR1 and CDR2 (germline): SGHRS, YFSETQ. The CDR3 totals 14 residues. The V end lost 4 bases, the J end lost 1 base, and 11 bases lay between the germline ends. DNA of the CDR3: TGCGCCAGCAGCCCCTACCCTGGGAACACTGAAGCTTTCTTT. Protein product: CASSPYPGNTEAFF.

This clonotype turned up a few times. The CDR3 protein is CASARGRGDHEQYF. CDR3 nucleotides: TGTGCCAGCGCCCGGGGGAGGGGGGACCACGAGCAGTACTTC. The rearrangement links TRBV7-6 to TRBJ2-7, with D possibly being TRBD2 (7 bases). Germline V gene sequence: CDR1 SGHVS, CDR2 FNYEAQ. The CDR3 runs 14 residues. Trimming pared 8 bases from V and 5 bases from J, leaving 19 bases between.

The chain joins TRBV27 to TRBJ2-7; the D gene is possibly TRBD2 (5 bases). The CDR3 extends over 15 amino acids. CDR1 and CDR2 (germline): MNHEY, SMNVEV (reference sequence). The V gene lost 3 bases and the J gene lost 4 bases, with 16 bases spanning the gap. DNA of the CDR3: TGTGCCAGCAGTTTCGGGGTATTTGGGTTGTACGAGCAGTACTTC. Translating it yields CASSFGVFGLYEQYF.

The chain combines TRBV9 with TRBJ2-2; D may correspond to TRBD1 or TRBD2 (5 bases each). Trimming shortened V by 0 bases and J by 6 bases, and 18 bases separated the two germline ends. The CDR3 covers 17 residues. Germline CDR1 reads SGDLS; CDR2 reads YYNGEE. CDR3 residues: CASSVDHLRDQAGELFF. In DNA form, the CDR3 reads TGTGCCAGCAGCGTAGATCACCTCAGGGACCAGGCCGGGGAGCTGTTTTTT.

The gene calls are TRBV11-2 and TRBJ2-1, with D possibly being TRBD2 (6 bases). The CDR3 consists of 15 residues. Germline CDR1 is SGHAT and CDR2 is FQNNGV. Trimming removed 4 bases at V and 6 bases at J, with 16 bases between. The DNA for the CDR3 is TGTGCCAGCAGCTCCCGGGACTCTAAAACCAATGAGCAGTTCTTC. It specifies CASSSRDSKTNEQFF.

In this sample, this clonotype turned up a few times. This chain joins TRBV28 and TRBJ2-7, with D possibly TRBD2 on 6 matching bases. Per the germline V gene, CDR1 is MDHEN and CDR2 is SYDVKM. The CDR3 totals 14 residues. Between the trimmed V and J ends, which lost 3 bases and 0 bases, there was a span of 9 bases. CDR3 nucleotides: TGTGCCAGCAGTTTTATGGGAGGCTCCTACGAGCAGTACGTC. It encodes CASSFMGGSYEQYV.

This clonotype was seen only a few times. The chain joins TRBV20-1 to TRBJ1-2, with 10 bases aligning to TRBD1. There are 13 residues in the CDR3. Germline V lookup: CDR1 DFQATT, CDR2 SNEGSKA (reference sequence). V was pared by 5 bases and J by 8 bases, with 8 bases of the junction left unmatched. The CDR3 nucleotides read TGCAGTGCTCGTGGACAGGGGGAGTTCGGCTACACCTTC. Its protein is CSARGQGEFGYTF.

This chain uses TRBV4-1 with TRBJ2-7; D gene uncertain. Germline V gene sequence: CDR1 MGHRA, CDR2 YSYEKL. V was trimmed by 4 bases and J by 7 bases, leaving 14 bases between them. The CDR3 totals 13 residues. The CDR3 sequence is CASSPSTKGEQYV. The CDR3 bases are TGCGCCAGCAGCCCTTCGACAAAAGGGGAGCAGTACGTC.

The V call is TRBV9, the J call TRBJ2-1; 10 bases map to TRBD2. Germline V CDR1 and CDR2: SGDLS, YYNGEE. The ends lost 4 bases at V and 6 bases at J; junction bases unmatched: 10. The CDR3 runs 16 residues. The CDR3 DNA is TGTGCCAGCAGCCCCGTAGCGGGGGGCTTCATCAATGAGCAGTTCTTC. Protein sequence: CASSPVAGGFINEQFF. Combining the CDR3 with reference TRBV9 and TRBJ2-1 gives the whole variable domain DSGVTQTPKHLITATGQRVTLRCSPRSGDLSVYWYQQSLDQGLQFLIQYYNGEERAKGNILERFSAQQFPDLHSELNLSSLELGDSALYFCASSPVAGGFINEQFFGPGTRLTVL.

This rearrangement joins TRBV4-3 to TRBJ2-1; D gene ambiguous. There are 16 residues in the CDR3. Germline V gene data show CDR1 as LGHNA and CDR2 as YSLEER. V was trimmed by 4 bases and J by 3 bases, leaving 16 bases between them. DNA for the CDR3: TGCGCCAGCAGCCCAACCCGGTTTAGGGACTACAATGAGCAGTTCTTC. It codes for CASSPTRFRDYNEQFF.

This clonotype was observed a few times. The rearrangement uses TRBV7-8 and TRBJ2-1; possibly TRBD2 for D (5 bases). The germline V gene encodes CDR1 SGHVS and CDR2 FQNEAQ. The CDR3 spans 18 residues. V was trimmed by 6 bases and J by 6 bases, leaving 27 bases between them. The CDR3 here is CASRLGRAQSLSANEQFF. CDR3 DNA sequence: TGTGCCAGCAGGCTTGGGCGGGCCCAATCCCTGAGTGCCAATGAGCAGTTCTTC.

This chain links TRBV7-2 with TRBJ2-1; 8 bases map to TRBD1. This CDR3 has 17 amino acids. CDR1 and CDR2 from the germline V gene are SGHTA and FQGNSA. After removal of 5 bases from V and 8 bases from J, the junction contained 17 bases not matched to a gene. CDR3 DNA sequence: TGTGCCAGCAGCCTAAGCCTTGGACAGGGATTTAGGGATGAGCAGTTCTTC. This translates into CASSLSLGQGFRDEQFF. Full variable domain (remainder filled in from reference TRBV7-2 and TRBJ2-1): GAGVSQSPSNKVTEKGKDVELRCDPISGHTALYWYRQSLGQGLEFLIYFQGNSAPDKSGLPSDRFSAERTGGSVSTLTIQRTQQEDSAVYLCASSLSLGQGFRDEQFFGPGTRLTVL.

This clonotype appeared many times. The chain joins TRBV6-5 to TRBJ2-1, with 16 bases identical to TRBD2. The CDR3 has 17 residues. With V trimmed by 4 bases and J by 4 bases, 4 bases remained unmatched. Germline loops: CDR1 MNHEY, CDR2 SVGAGI. Here the CDR3 reads CASSSEGLAGGYNEQFF. The CDR3 region has the DNA TGTGCCAGCAGTTCCGAGGGACTAGCGGGGGGGTACAATGAGCAGTTCTTC.

The chain joins TRBV9 to TRBJ1-1, with no clear D. Trimming took off 0 bases at V and 7 bases at J, with 10 bases between the two ends. Germline values: CDR1 SGDLS, CDR2 YYNGEE. The CDR3 is made up of 13 amino acids. Here the CDR3 DNA reads TGTGCCAGCAGCGTAGTCACAGCAGGTGAAGCTTTCTTT. It yields the protein CASSVVTAGEAFF.

This clonotype has more than one count but fewer than ten. This rearrangement joins TRBV5-6 to TRBJ2-1; possibly TRBD1 for D (5 bases). This CDR3 is built from 13 residues. Between the trimmed V and J ends, which lost 1 base and 5 bases, there was a span of 7 bases. Germline lookup yields CDR1 SGHDT and CDR2 YYEEEE. As DNA, the CDR3 is TGTGCCAGCAGCTTGAAAGGGGACAATGAGCAGTTCTTC. Translated, it gives CASSLKGDNEQFF.

At least ten counts were recorded for this clonotype. This chain connects TRBV7-6 to TRBJ2-3; 8 nucleotides align to TRBD2. Germline assignment: CDR1 SGHVS and CDR2 FNYEAQ. The V gene end was trimmed by 6 bases and the J gene end by 1 base; junction bases not matched to a gene: 3. CDR3 length: 14 amino acids. CDR3 amino acids: CASSFGGGTDTQYF. CDR3 nucleotides: TGTGCCAGCAGTTTCGGGGGGGGCACAGATACGCAGTATTTT.

This clonotype was counted a few times. The chain joins TRBV9 to TRBJ1-2, with unresolved D. The CDR3 spans 13 residues. Germline CDR1 reads SGDLS; CDR2 reads YYNGEE. V gave up 3 bases and J gave up 2 bases, with 8 bases separating them. DNA of the CDR3: TGTGCCAGCAGCGGTGGCGGGAACTATGGCTACACCTTC. It translates to CASSGGGNYGYTF.

The chain carries TRBV29-1 and TRBJ2-1, with TRBD2 identical over 8 bases. CDR1 is SQVTM, CDR2 ANQGSEA, per germline. The CDR3 length is 14 residues. The V segment lost 7 bases and the J segment 0 bases; nucleotides outside the gene matches: 5. DNA of the CDR3: TGCAGCGCCGGGGGGGAGAGCTCCTACAATGAGCAGTTCTTC. Translated: CSAGGESSYNEQFF.

This clonotype was observed a handful of times. This chain uses TRBV6-1 with TRBJ2-2; TRBD1 matches at 10 bases. Per the germline V gene, CDR1 is MNHNS and CDR2 is SASEGT. Unmatched junction bases numbered 4, after V lost 3 bases and J lost 6 bases. This CDR3 has 15 amino acids. The DNA for the CDR3 is TGTGCCAGCAGTGATGGACAGGGGGGGCCCGGGGAGCTGTTTTTT. This sequence encodes CASSDGQGGPGELFF.

The CDR3: CASSSDGGLETQYF. CDR3 bases: TGTGCCAGCAGCTCAGACGGGGGATTGGAGACCCAGTACTTC. This chain connects TRBV7-9 to TRBJ2-5; D might be TRBD2 (6 bases). The CDR3 extends over 14 amino acids. The V gene's germline CDR1 is SEHNR and CDR2 FQNEAQ (reference sequence). With 4 bases removed from V and 5 bases from J, the gap between germline ends came to 14 bases.

The genes are TRBV11-2 and TRBJ1-2; TRBD1 is a possible D gene (6 bases). Trimming removed 5 bases from V and 5 bases from J, with 15 bases in between. CDR1 is SGHAT and CDR2 is FQNNGV in the germline V gene. The CDR3 consists of 14 residues. For the CDR3, the DNA is TGTGCCAGCAGCCCCGGACAGCTCATGTATGGCTACACCTTC. It yields the protein CASSPGQLMYGYTF.

There are many counts of this clonotype. The CDR3 sequence is CASRASGTWQEQYF. The CDR3 DNA is TGTGCCAGCCGTGCATCAGGGACATGGCAAGAGCAGTACTTC. The chain recombines TRBV12-3 or TRBV12-4 with TRBJ2-7; D may be TRBD1 (6 bases). The CDR3 covers 14 residues. Trimming stripped 8 bases from V and 7 bases from J, with 21 bases between.

This clonotype was seen a few times. The genes are TRBV12-3 or TRBV12-4 and TRBJ1-5, with 9 bases identical to TRBD1. With 3 bases clipped from V and 7 bases from J, the junction kept 7 bases outside the gene matches. The CDR3 totals 15 residues. CDR3 residues: CASSLGQGSDQPQHF. The CDR3, as DNA: TGTGCCAGCAGTTTGGGACAGGGATCGGACCAGCCCCAGCATTTT.

The CDR3 sequence is CASSLSGSSGNTIYF. CDR3 bases: TGTGCCAGCAGTTTATCGGGGAGCTCTGGAAACACCATATATTTT. The chain uses TRBV27 and TRBJ1-3; no clear D gene. This CDR3 contains 15 residues. Trimming stripped 0 bases from V and 0 bases from J, with 6 bases between. Germline loops: CDR1 MNHEY, CDR2 SMNVEV (reference sequence).

On this clonotype: The junction shows a germline mismatch at one end, possibly a read error. This chain links TRBV20-1 with TRBJ1-5; D unresolved. The CDR3 has 11 residues. Per germline, CDR1 DFQATT and CDR2 SNEGSKA (reference sequence). The CDR3 is CSARERRAQHF. The CDR3 region has the DNA TGCAGTGCTCGAGAGAGACGTGCTCAGCATTTT.

The chain joins TRBV12-3 or TRBV12-4 to TRBJ1-4, with D hard to call. Trimming left V 3 bases short and J 8 bases short, with 4 bases between. This CDR3 spans 11 amino acids. The CDR3 spells CASSFSEKLFF. CDR3 sequence (DNA): TGTGCCAGCAGTTTTTCCGAAAAACTGTTTTTT.

The table lists this clonotype with a few counts. The chain couples TRBV25-1 to TRBJ2-7; D is undetermined. The CDR3 length is 12 residues. Germline V gives CDR1 MGHDK, CDR2 SYGVNS. Trimming stripped 4 bases from V and 6 bases from J, with 10 bases between. This chain's CDR3 is CASSVTLGEQYF. In nucleotides, the CDR3 is TGTGCCAGCAGTGTGACCTTGGGCGAGCAGTACTTC.

The rearrangement uses TRBV6-6 and TRBJ2-3; TRBD2 aligns across 14 bases. Germline CDR1 and CDR2: MNHNY and SVGAGI (reference sequence). Germline trimming cut 6 bases from V and 4 bases from J; bases unmatched to any gene: 6. This CDR3 contains 16 residues. CDR3 region: CASRPTSGGAPDTQYF. In DNA, the CDR3 is TGTGCCAGCAGACCGACTAGCGGGGGGGCCCCAGATACGCAGTATTTT.